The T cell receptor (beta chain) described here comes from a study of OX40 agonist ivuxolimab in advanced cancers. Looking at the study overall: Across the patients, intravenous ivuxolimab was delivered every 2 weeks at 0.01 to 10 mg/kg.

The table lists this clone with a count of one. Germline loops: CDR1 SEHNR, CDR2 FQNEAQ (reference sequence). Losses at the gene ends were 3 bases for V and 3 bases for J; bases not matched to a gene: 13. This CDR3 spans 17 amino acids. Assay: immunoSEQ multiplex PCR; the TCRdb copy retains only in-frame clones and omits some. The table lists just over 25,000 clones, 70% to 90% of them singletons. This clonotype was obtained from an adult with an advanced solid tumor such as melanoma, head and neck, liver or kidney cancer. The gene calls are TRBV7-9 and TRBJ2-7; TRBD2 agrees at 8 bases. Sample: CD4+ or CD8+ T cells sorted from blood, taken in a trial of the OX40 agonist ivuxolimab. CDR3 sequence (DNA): TGTGCCAGCAGCTTGTGGGTTGCTAGCGGGCCCTTCTACGAGCAGTACTTC. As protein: CASSLWVASGPFYEQYF.